Shown below are 15 T cell receptor beta chains from a single sample sequenced in a study of Graves' ophthalmopathy and Graves' hyperthyroidism. Amplified material comprised TCR beta CDR3 regions derived from RNA transcripts. Investigators did first-round RT-PCR with HTBI primers, then second-round multiplex PCR. TCRdb reprocessed the multiplex PCR reads with MiXCR, giving one entry per CDR3 protein. The sample lists about 480,000 distinct CDR3 sequences, approximately 15% occurring once. Sequencing input: blood. These receptors were obtained from a woman under 40 with Graves' ophthalmopathy.

This clonotype came up many times. This sequence joins TRBV19 and TRBJ1-1; D may be TRBD1 (5 bases). CDR1 is LNHDA and CDR2 is SQIVND in the germline V gene (reference sequence). Trimming removed 2 bases from V and 6 bases from J, with 19 bases in between. There are 16 residues in the CDR3. In DNA form, the CDR3 reads TGTGCCAGTAGTATATGGGGGACGGGCTGGAAATCTGAAGCTTTCTTT. Residues: CASSIWGTGWKSEAFF.

This clonotype was picked up many times. This chain uses TRBV11-1 with TRBJ2-2; 8 nucleotides align to TRBD1. The CDR3 extends over 15 amino acids. The V and J ends lost 2 bases and 4 bases, in that order; junction bases with no gene match: 3. Germline loops: CDR1 SGHAT, CDR2 FQDESV (reference sequence). The chain's CDR3 is CASSLSQGATGELFF. CDR3 DNA sequence: TGTGCCAGCAGCTTAAGCCAGGGGGCCACCGGGGAGCTGTTTTTT.

This clonotype has at least ten counts. The chain links TRBV7-2 to TRBJ2-7; TRBD2 matches at 7 bases. From germline, CDR1 is SGHTA and CDR2 FQGNSA. This CDR3 has 15 amino acids. V dropped 1 base and J dropped 3; count of bases not matched to a gene: 6. The CDR3 DNA reads as TGTGCCAGCAGCTTAGGTCCTAGCGGAGACTACGAGCAGTACTTC. It encodes CASSLGPSGDYEQYF. Using reference TRBV7-2 and TRBJ2-7 for the parts outside the CDR3, the full variable domain is GAGVSQSPSNKVTEKGKDVELRCDPISGHTALYWYRQSLGQGLEFLIYFQGNSAPDKSGLPSDRFSAERTGGSVSTLTIQRTQQEDSAVYLCASSLGPSGDYEQYFGPGTRLTVT.

At least ten counts were recorded for this clonotype. The V and J genes are TRBV28 and TRBJ1-5, with D unclear. This CDR3 region has 15 residues. Trimming cost V 6 bases and J 4 bases, with 16 bases left between them. The V gene's germline CDR1 is MDHEN and CDR2 SYDVKM. This CDR3 is CASRPAAAGNQPQHF. The CDR3 nucleotides read TGTGCCAGCAGGCCGGCAGCGGCTGGAAATCAGCCCCAGCATTTT.

This clonotype was seen at least ten times. V is TRBV11-2 and J is TRBJ2-7; 13 nucleotides align to TRBD2. This CDR3 comprises 17 residues. J lost 9 bases, V lost 0 bases, and 11 bases had no gene match. Germline assignment: CDR1 SGHAT and CDR2 FQNNGV. In DNA, the CDR3 is TGTGCCAGCAGCTTAGAGCTCCGGACTAGCGGGGGTCGGGGGCAGTACTTC. Encoded protein: CASSLELRTSGGRGQYF.

This clonotype was seen many times. The chain has TRBV7-8 and TRBJ2-7, with 8 bases fitting TRBD2. V gave up 2 bases and J gave up 12 bases; unmatched junction bases: 6. Germline values: CDR1 SGHVS, CDR2 FQNEAQ. The CDR3 has 12 amino acids. The CDR3 bases are TGTGCCAGCAGCTTACAAGCGGGAGTTCTGTACTTC. This encodes CASSLQAGVLYF.

This clonotype was counted at least ten times. This sequence joins TRBV12-5 and TRBJ1-5, with D perhaps matching TRBD1 (6 bases). The CDR3 runs to 16 residues. Germline lookup yields CDR1 LGHNT and CDR2 FRNRAP. V lost 2 bases and J 5 bases, leaving 16 bases between the germline ends. The CDR3 bases are TGTGCTAGTGGTTTGATAAGTGGGGGCGCTTATCAGCCCCAGCATTTT. It encodes CASGLISGGAYQPQHF.

This clonotype came up many times. The chain combines TRBV7-3 with TRBJ2-5; D not certain. V was clipped by 4 bases and J by 7 bases, with 10 bases between them. CDR1 and CDR2 (germline): SGHTA, FQGTGA. The CDR3 extends over 12 amino acids. The CDR3 DNA follows: TGTGCCAGCAGCTCAGAATTAGGGACCCAGTACTTC. Its protein is CASSSELGTQYF.

At least ten counts were recorded for this clonotype. Mismatch with germline at one junction end may stem from a read error. V is TRBV6-1 and J is TRBJ1-1, with 7 bases fitting TRBD1. In germline, CDR1 is MNHNS, CDR2 SASEGT. This CDR3 has 13 amino acids. In DNA, the CDR3 is TGCGCCAGCAGCGATCAGGGGGGCACTGAAGCTTTCTTT. It specifies CASSDQGGTEAFF.

This clonotype was observed at least ten times. This rearrangement joins TRBV4-1 to TRBJ2-2; 12 bases agree with TRBD1. The CDR3 runs 16 residues. The germline V gene has CDR1 MGHRA and CDR2 YSYEKL. V was clipped by 2 bases and J by 4 bases; unmatched bases: 2. The chain's CDR3 is CASSQWGQGATGELFF. In DNA form, the CDR3 reads TGCGCCAGCAGCCAATGGGGACAGGGGGCCACCGGGGAGCTGTTTTTT.

This clonotype was seen ten or more times. The chain's CDR3 is CASSFGGSIYEQYF. The CDR3 DNA is TGTGCCAGCAGTTTTGGGGGGAGTATCTACGAGCAGTACTTC. V usage is TRBV12-3 or TRBV12-4 and J usage is TRBJ2-7, with D possibly being TRBD2 (6 bases). There are 14 residues in the CDR3. V lost 3 bases to trimming and J lost 3 bases, with 12 bases between them.

A few counts support this clonotype. Just one base apart from a much larger clone, this may be a read error. The gene calls are TRBV6-1 and TRBJ2-5; D uncertain. This CDR3 has 12 residues. Trimming stripped 4 bases from V and 3 bases from J, with 6 bases between. Germline V CDR1 and CDR2: MNHNS, SASEGT. Here the CDR3 reads CASSAWEETQYF. In nucleotides, the CDR3 is TGTGCCAGCAGTGCTTGGGAAGAGACCCAGTACTTC.

This clonotype has a handful of counts. The chain has TRBV4-1 and TRBJ2-6; D ambiguous. CDR3 length equals 19 residues. CDR1 and CDR2 from the germline V gene are MGHRA and YSYEKL. V lost 2 bases and J 0 bases, leaving 17 bases between the germline ends. DNA for the CDR3: TGCGCCAGCAGCCAACAGACTTTACCGATGTACTCTGGGGCCAACGTCCTGACTTTC. This sequence encodes CASSQQTLPMYSGANVLTF.

There are a few counts of this clonotype. One end of the junction fails to match germline, which may point to a read error. The genes are TRBV7-9 and TRBJ2-2; D gene uncertain. The CDR3 runs 13 residues. The germline gives CDR1 SEHNR, CDR2 FQNEAQ (reference sequence). The CDR3 is CASTLVNTGELFF. DNA for the CDR3: TGTGCCAGCACCTTAGTGAACACCGGGGAGCTGTTTTTT. The entire variable domain, with the rest obtained from reference TRBV7-9 and TRBJ2-2, is as follows: DTGVSQNPRHKITKRGQNVTFRCDPISEHNRLYWYRQTLGQGPEFLTYFQNEAQLEKSRLLSDRFSAERPKGSFSTLEIQRTEQGDSAMYLCASTLVNTGELFFGEGSRLTVL.

This clonotype has at least ten counts. V gene TRBV29-1 combines with J gene TRBJ1-1; D gene unclear. CDR3 length: 13 residues. The V gene lost 1 base and the J gene lost 4 bases, with 10 bases spanning the gap. Germline loops: CDR1 SQVTM, CDR2 ANQGSEA. The CDR3 loop is CSVEGAVSTEAFF. DNA of the CDR3: TGCAGCGTTGAAGGGGCCGTAAGCACTGAAGCTTTCTTT. The full variable domain, completed using reference TRBV29-1 and TRBJ1-1, is SAVISQKPSRDICQRGTSLTIQCQVDSQVTMMFWYRQQPGQSLTLIATANQGSEATYESGFVIDKFPISRPNLTFSTLTVSNMSPEDSSIYLCSVEGAVSTEAFFGQGTRLTVV.